The 14 T cell receptor beta chains below come from one sample, sequenced in a study of PD-L1 blockade in urothelial cancer (dated by TCRdb to about 2017). Taken with the paper, the label for time point translates to: pretreatment peripheral blood. Libraries were made using the immunoSEQ multiplex PCR assay. TCRdb's version of the immuneACCESS table is confined to in-frame rearrangements and falls short of the full clone set. An unresolved V gene accounts for under half of the shortfall where checked; the remainder is of unknown origin. Counted in this sample were tens of thousands of clones; around 90% of them appeared once. Under 2% of the sample goes to the ten largest clones. The sequencing here drew on PBMCs, taken around atezolizumab (anti-PD-L1) treatment. The receptors originated from a man in his sixties with urothelial cancer.

V is TRBV28 and J is TRBJ2-1; 7 bases map to TRBD2. Germline assignment: CDR1 MDHEN and CDR2 SYDVKM. The CDR3 totals 15 residues. V lost 6 bases to trimming and J lost 8 bases; unmatched junction nucleotides: 13. CDR3 residues: CASSPSSGSVYEQFF. The CDR3 bases are TGTGCCAGCAGCCCCTCTAGCGGAAGTGTCTATGAGCAGTTCTTC. The whole variable domain, remainder taken from reference TRBV28 and TRBJ2-1, is DVKVTQSSRYLVKRTGEKVFLECVQDMDHENMFWYRQDPGLGLRLIYFSYDVKMKEKGDIPEGYSVSREKKERFSLILESASTNQTSMYLCASSPSSGSVYEQFFGPGTRLTVL.

This clone was seen only once. This chain joins TRBV5-1 and TRBJ2-7; 9 bases line up with TRBD1. This CDR3 comprises 15 residues. From germline, CDR1 is SGHRS and CDR2 YFSETQ. V shed 3 bases and J 6 bases; nucleotides not matched to a gene: 10. The CDR3 sequence: CASSSYGTGLSEQYF. The CDR3 DNA follows: TGCGCCAGCAGCTCCTACGGGACAGGGTTGAGCGAGCAGTACTTC.

The DNA for the CDR3 is TGTGCCAGCAGCCAAGAATGGCTAGCGTCTCCTTCCTACAATGAGCAGTTCTTC. The encoded protein is CASSQEWLASPSYNEQFF. V gene TRBV4-2 combines with J gene TRBJ2-1; tentatively, D is TRBD2 (6 bases). Germline CDR1 and CDR2: LGHNA and YNFKEQ. Trimming took 0 bases from V and 1 from J, leaving 16 bases between them. The CDR3 sequence is 18 residues long.

The rearrangement links TRBV6-5 to TRBJ2-7, with D possibly matching TRBD1 (5 bases). V lost 6 bases and J lost 6, with 15 bases in between. This CDR3 region has 13 residues. Germline V gene sequence: CDR1 MNHEY, CDR2 SVGAGI. The CDR3 spells CASRPRESGEQYF. The CDR3 DNA follows: TGTGCCAGCAGACCCAGGGAAAGTGGCGAGCAGTACTTC.

The genes are TRBV9 and TRBJ1-1; D ambiguous. CDR1 and CDR2 from the germline V gene are SGDLS and YYNGEE. CDR3 length equals 14 residues. The V end was cut by 4 bases, the J end by 5 bases, with 15 bases between. The CDR3 bases are TGTGCCAGCAGCCCTAGCGCGGGAGGGACTGAAGCTTTCTTT. Translating it yields CASSPSAGGTEAFF.

A single count supports this clone. V gene TRBV7-2 combines with J gene TRBJ2-2; D remains ambiguous. The germline CDR1 and CDR2 sequences are SGHTA and FQGNSA. The length of the CDR3 is 14 residues. Trimming took 5 bases from V and 5 from J, leaving 12 bases between them. The CDR3 bases are TGTGCCAGCAGCAGCACCCTAGGTACCGGGGAGCTGTTTTTT. This translates into CASSSTLGTGELFF.

The rearrangement joins TRBV4-2 to TRBJ2-7, with 14 bases identical to TRBD2. Germline V gene sequence: CDR1 LGHNA, CDR2 YNFKEQ. V lost 2 bases, J lost 0 bases, and 3 bases stayed unmatched. There are 17 residues in the CDR3. This chain's CDR3 is CASSQPGTSGSSYEQYF. The CDR3 nucleotides read TGTGCCAGCAGCCAACCCGGGACTAGCGGGAGCTCCTACGAGCAGTACTTC.

V and J are TRBV5-1 and TRBJ2-5, with 7 bases aligning to TRBD2. V was clipped by 0 bases and J by 4 bases; unmatched bases: 6. This CDR3 comprises 15 residues. Germline CDR1 is SGHRS and CDR2 is YFSETQ. The CDR3 sequence is CASSLGDWGGETQYF. Written as DNA, the CDR3 is TGCGCCAGCAGCTTGGGGGACTGGGGGGGAGAGACCCAGTACTTC. The whole variable domain, filled in from reference TRBV5-1 and TRBJ2-5, reads KAGVTQTPRYLIKTRGQQVTLSCSPISGHRSVSWYQQTPGQGLQFLFEYFSETQRNKGNFPGRFSGRQFSNSRSEMNVSTLELGDSALYLCASSLGDWGGETQYFGPGTRLLVL.

This rearrangement joins TRBV5-1 to TRBJ2-2; 10 bases are a match to TRBD2. CDR3 length: 16 residues. Germline assignment: CDR1 SGHRS and CDR2 YFSETQ. With 3 bases clipped from V and 7 bases from J, the junction kept 9 bases outside the gene matches. For the CDR3, the DNA is TGCGCCAGCAGCTGGCCCCTAGCGGGAGTGAGCGGGGAGCTGTTTTTT. Translation: CASSWPLAGVSGELFF.

The rearrangement joins TRBV18 to TRBJ1-2, with D perhaps matching TRBD1 (5 bases). Germline V gene sequence: CDR1 KGHSH, CDR2 LQKENI. The CDR3 runs to 13 residues. V was trimmed by 2 bases and J by 7 bases, leaving 11 bases between them. The CDR3 DNA follows: TGTGCCAGCTCACCAATCCAGGGTGGTGGCTACACCTTC. It yields the protein CASSPIQGGGYTF.

The chain combines TRBV6-4 with TRBJ1-6; D is perhaps TRBD1 (6 bases). CDR3 length equals 14 residues. Germline V gene lookup returns CDR1 MRHNA and CDR2 SNTAGT. V lost 3 bases to trimming and J lost 7 bases, with 10 bases between them. The CDR3 protein is CASSEGASNSPLHF. The CDR3 DNA follows: TGTGCCAGCAGTGAGGGGGCGAGCAATTCACCCCTCCACTTT.

The rearrangement joins TRBV27 to TRBJ2-7, with 8 nucleotides matching TRBD2. V trimming: 0 bases; J trimming: 3 bases; junction bases outside the gene matches: 4. Germline CDR1 and CDR2: MNHEY and SMNVEV (reference sequence). This CDR3 is 15 amino acids long. For the CDR3, the DNA is TGTGCCAGCAGTTTATCGGCGGGGGGAAACTACGAGCAGTACTTC. The encoded protein is CASSLSAGGNYEQYF.

The gene calls are TRBV5-1 and TRBJ1-4; 8 nucleotides align to TRBD1. CDR1 SGHRS and CDR2 YFSETQ come from the germline V gene. The CDR3 runs 15 residues. After removal of 0 bases from V and 10 bases from J, the junction contained 8 bases not matched to a gene. CDR3 region: CASSLVEDRAGKLFF. CDR3 DNA sequence: TGCGCCAGCAGCTTGGTCGAGGACAGGGCTGGAAAACTGTTTTTT.

The J gene is TRBJ2-3, the V gene TRBV28; no definite D call. This CDR3 has 13 amino acids. V gave up 7 bases and J gave up 1 base, with 9 bases separating them. Germline V gene lookup returns CDR1 MDHEN and CDR2 SYDVKM. The CDR3 nucleotides are TGTGCCAGCATTCTATCCGGCACAGATACGCAGTATTTT. Translating it yields CASILSGTDTQYF.